This TCR beta chain was sequenced for a study of beta chain features in type 1 diabetes. Points from the study as a whole: Fewer insertions but more deletions were seen at VDJ junctions in type 1 diabetes patients. Within each of all four CD4+ subsets, Type 1 diabetes patients had TCRB CDR3s that were moderately but significantly shorter.

Comments on this clone: Its antigen is unidentified.

Trimming cost V 5 bases and J 4 bases, with 24 bases left between them. CDR3 length equals 17 residues. CDR1 MGHRA and CDR2 YSYEKL come from the germline V gene. The whole isolated RNA underwent reverse transcription, so sequencing captured expressed TCRB transcripts. The method was immunoSEQ multiplex PCR; TCRdb's version includes in-frame clones alone and lacks a portion of them. The table lists 200,000 to 250,000 clones, around 13% of them singletons, with about 0.02% in the top ten. Sequences were obtained from naive CD4+ T cells from blood. This chain uses TRBV4-1 with TRBJ2-7; D may be TRBD2 (5 bases). This clonotype was obtained from a man aged 25-45 years with type 1 diabetes. This chain's CDR3 is CASSFDRGRERGYEQYF. The CDR3 nucleotides are TGCGCCAGCAGCTTCGATCGGGGTAGGGAACGGGGATACGAGCAGTACTTC.